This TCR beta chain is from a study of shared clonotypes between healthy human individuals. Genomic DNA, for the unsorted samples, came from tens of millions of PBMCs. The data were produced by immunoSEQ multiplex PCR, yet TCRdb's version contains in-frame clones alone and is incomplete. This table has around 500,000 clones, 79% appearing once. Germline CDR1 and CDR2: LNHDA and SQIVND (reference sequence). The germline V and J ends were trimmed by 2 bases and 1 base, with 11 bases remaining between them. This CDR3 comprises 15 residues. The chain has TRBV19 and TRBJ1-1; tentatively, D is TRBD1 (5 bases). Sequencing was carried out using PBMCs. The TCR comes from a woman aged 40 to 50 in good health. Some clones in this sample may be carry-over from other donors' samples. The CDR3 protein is CASSIRRQTNTEAFF. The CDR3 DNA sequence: TGTGCCAGTAGTATACGGCGACAGACGAACACTGAAGCTTTCTTT.